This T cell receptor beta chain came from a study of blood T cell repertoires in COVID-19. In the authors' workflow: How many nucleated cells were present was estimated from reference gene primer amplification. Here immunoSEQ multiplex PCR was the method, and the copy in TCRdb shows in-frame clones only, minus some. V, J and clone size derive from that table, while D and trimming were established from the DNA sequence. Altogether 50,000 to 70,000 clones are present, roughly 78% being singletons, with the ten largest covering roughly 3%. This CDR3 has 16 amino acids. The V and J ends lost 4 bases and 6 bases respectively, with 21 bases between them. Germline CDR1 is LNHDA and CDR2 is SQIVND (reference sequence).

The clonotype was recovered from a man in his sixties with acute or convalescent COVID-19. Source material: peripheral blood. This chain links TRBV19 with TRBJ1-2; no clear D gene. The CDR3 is CASSTLGEGRVDGYTF. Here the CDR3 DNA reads TGTGCCAGTAGTACCCTCGGGGAAGGGAGGGTGGATGGCTACACCTTC.